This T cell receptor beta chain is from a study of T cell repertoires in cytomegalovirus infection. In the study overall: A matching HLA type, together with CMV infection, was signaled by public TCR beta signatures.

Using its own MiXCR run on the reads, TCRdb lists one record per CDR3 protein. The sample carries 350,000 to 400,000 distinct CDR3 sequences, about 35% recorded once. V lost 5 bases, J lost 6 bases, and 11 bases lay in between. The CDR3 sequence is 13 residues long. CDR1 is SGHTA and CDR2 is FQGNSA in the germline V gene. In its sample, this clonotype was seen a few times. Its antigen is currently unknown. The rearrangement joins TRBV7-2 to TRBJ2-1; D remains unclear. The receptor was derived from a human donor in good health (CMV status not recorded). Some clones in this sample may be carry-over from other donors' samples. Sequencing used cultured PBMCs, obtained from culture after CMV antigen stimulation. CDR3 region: CASSLDHSNEQFF. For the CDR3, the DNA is TGTGCCAGCAGCCTTGACCACTCCAATGAGCAGTTCTTC.